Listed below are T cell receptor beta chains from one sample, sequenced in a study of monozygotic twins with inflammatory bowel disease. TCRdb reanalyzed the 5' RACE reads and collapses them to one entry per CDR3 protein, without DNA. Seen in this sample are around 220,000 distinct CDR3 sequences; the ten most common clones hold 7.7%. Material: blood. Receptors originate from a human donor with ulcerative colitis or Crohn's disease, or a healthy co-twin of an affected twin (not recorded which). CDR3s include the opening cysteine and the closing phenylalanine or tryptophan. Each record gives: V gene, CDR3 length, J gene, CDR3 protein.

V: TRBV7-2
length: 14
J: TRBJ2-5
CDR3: CASSLLGAQETQYF

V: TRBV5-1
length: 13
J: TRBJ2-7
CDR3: CASSSTGVYEQYF

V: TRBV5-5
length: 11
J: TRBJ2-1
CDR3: CASSPRLEQFF

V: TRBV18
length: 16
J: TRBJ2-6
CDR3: CASSPPGTAGANVLTF

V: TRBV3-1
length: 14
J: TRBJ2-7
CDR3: CASSQVQGRGEQYF

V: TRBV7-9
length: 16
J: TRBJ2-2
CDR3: CASSVLGATNTGELFF

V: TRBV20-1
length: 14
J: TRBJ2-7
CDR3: CSARRASFSYEQYF

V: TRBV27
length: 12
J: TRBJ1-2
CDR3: CASSGGGYGYTF

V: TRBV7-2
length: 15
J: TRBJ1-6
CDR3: CASSGGQGRGSPLHF

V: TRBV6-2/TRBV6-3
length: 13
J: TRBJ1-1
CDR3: CASSSIGDQKAFF

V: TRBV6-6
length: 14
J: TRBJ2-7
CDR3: CASSYLGGRSEQYF

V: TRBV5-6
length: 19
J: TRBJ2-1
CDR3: CASILSGTGAPSSYNEQFF

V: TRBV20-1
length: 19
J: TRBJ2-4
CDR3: CSAREGAGGSPGPKNIQYF

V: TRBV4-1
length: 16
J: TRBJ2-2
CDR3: CASSQGGTGSTGELFF

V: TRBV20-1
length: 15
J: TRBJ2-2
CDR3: CSARETGWNTGELFF

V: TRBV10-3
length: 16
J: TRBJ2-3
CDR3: CAISEASGSLWDTQYF

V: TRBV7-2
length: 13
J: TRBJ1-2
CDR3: CASSIGAVDGYTF

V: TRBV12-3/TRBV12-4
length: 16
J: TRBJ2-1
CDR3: CASSPPGLAGVIGQFF

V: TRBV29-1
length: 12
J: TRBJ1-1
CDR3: CICDRGDTEAFF

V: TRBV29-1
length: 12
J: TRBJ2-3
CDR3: CSVEEGGDTQYF

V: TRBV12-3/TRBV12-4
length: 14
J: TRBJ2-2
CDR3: CASSADGGTGELFF

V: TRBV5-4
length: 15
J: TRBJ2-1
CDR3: CASSAAGRGYNEQFF

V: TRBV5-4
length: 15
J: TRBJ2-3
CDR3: CASSLVLGYTDTQYF

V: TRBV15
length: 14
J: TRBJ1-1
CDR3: CATSWGGRHTEAFF

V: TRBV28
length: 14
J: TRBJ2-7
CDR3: CASSYLAELYEQYF